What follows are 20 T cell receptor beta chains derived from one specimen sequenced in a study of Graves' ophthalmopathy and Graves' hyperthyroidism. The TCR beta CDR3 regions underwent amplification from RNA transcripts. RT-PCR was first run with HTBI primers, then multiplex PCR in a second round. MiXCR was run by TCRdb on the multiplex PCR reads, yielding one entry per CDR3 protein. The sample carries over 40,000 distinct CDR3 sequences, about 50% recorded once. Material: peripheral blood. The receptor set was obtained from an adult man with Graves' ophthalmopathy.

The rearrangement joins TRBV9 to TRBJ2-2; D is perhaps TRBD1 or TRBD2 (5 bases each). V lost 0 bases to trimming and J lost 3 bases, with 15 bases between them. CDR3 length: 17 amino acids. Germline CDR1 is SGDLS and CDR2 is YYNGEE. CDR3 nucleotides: TGTGCCAGCAGCGTAGGGGGTGGGGCAGCGGACACCGGGGAGCTGTTTTTT. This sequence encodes CASSVGGGAADTGELFF.

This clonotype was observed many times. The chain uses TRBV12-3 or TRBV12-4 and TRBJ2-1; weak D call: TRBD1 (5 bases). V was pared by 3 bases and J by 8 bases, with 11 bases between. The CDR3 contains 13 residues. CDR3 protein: CASSFQGWDEQFF. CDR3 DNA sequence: TGTGCCAGCAGTTTTCAGGGTTGGGATGAGCAGTTCTTC.

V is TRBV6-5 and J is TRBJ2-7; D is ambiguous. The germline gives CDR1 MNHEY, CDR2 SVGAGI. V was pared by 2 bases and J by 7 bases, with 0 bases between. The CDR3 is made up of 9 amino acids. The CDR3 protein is CASSYEQYF. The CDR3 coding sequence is TGTGCCAGCAGTTACGAGCAGTACTTC.

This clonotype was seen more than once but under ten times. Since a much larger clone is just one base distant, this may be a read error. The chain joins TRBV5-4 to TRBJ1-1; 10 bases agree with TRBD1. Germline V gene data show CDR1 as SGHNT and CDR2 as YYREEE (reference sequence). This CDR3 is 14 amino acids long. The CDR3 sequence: CASSPADRGTEALF. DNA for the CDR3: TGTGCCAGCAGCCCGGCGGACAGGGGGACTGAAGCTCTCTTT.

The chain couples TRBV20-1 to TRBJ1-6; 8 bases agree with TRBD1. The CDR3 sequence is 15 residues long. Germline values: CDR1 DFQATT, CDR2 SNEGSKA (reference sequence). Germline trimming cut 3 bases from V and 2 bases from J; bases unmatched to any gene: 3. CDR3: CSARTGAAYNSPLHF. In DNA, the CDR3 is TGCAGTGCTAGGACAGGGGCTGCCTATAATTCACCCCTCCACTTT.

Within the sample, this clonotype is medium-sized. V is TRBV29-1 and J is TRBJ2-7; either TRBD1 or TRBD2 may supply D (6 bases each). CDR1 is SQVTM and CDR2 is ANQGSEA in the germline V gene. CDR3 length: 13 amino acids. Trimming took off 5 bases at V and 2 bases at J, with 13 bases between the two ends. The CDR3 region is CSVRVGGTYEQYF. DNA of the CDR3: TGCAGCGTTAGGGTAGGGGGGACCTACGAGCAGTACTTC.

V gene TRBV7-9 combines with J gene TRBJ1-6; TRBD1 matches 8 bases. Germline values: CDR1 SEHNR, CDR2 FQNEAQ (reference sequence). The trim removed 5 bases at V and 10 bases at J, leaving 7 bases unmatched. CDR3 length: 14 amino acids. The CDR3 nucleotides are TGTGCCAGCAGCCCGGGACAGGTAGACTCACCCCTCCACTTT. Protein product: CASSPGQVDSPLHF.

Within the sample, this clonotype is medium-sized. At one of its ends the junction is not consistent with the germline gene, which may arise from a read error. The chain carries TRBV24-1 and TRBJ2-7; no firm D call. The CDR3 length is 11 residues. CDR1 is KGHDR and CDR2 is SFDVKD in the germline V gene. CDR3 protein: CATSDNGRLGF. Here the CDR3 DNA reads TGTGCCACCAGTGACAACGGCCGGTTAGGCTTC.

For the CDR3, the DNA is TGTGCCATCAGTGGGAAGACAGGGGATTCGTACGAGCAGTACTTC. It specifies CAISGKTGDSYEQYF. The chain links TRBV10-3 to TRBJ2-7, with 8 bases fitting TRBD1. The CDR3 spans 15 residues. Germline V lookup: CDR1 ENHRY, CDR2 SYGVKD. J was trimmed by 4 bases and V by 4 bases; bases with no gene match: 9.

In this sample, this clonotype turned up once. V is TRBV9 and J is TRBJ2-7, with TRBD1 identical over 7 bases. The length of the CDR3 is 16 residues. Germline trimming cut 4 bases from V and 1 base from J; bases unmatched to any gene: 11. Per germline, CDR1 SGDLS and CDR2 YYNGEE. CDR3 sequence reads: CASSSHPGQLSYEQYF. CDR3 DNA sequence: TGTGCCAGCAGCTCCCATCCGGGACAGCTATCCTACGAGCAGTACTTC.

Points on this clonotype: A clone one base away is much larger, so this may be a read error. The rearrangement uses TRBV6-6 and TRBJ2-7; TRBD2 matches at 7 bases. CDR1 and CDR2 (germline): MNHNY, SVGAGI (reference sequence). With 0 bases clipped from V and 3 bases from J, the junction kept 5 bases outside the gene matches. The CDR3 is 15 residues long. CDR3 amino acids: CASSYSPSGHYEQYF. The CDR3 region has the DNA TGTGCCAGCAGTTACTCGCCTAGCGGACACTACGAGCAGTACTTC.

CDR3 sequence reads: CASSQSFGELFF. In DNA form, the CDR3 reads TGTGCCAGTAGTCAAAGCTTTGGGGAACTGTTTTTT. The chain joins TRBV19 to TRBJ1-4; no clear D. Germline V gene lookup returns CDR1 LNHDA and CDR2 SQIVND (reference sequence). CDR3 length: 12 amino acids. V lost 5 bases, J lost 12 bases, and 13 bases lay in between.

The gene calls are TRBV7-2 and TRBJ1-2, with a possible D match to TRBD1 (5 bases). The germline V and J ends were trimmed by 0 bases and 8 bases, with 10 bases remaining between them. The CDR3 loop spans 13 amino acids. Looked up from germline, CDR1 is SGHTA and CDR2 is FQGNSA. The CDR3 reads CASSLAGDRGYTF. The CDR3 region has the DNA TGTGCCAGCAGCTTAGCAGGGGACCGCGGCTACACCTTC.

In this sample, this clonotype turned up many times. The CDR3 coding sequence is TGTGCCAGCAGCTTAGTTTCCAAGCCCTCCGCCTACGAGCAGTACTTC. This sequence encodes CASSLVSKPSAYEQYF. The chain has TRBV7-9 and TRBJ2-7; no clear D gene. From germline, CDR1 is SEHNR and CDR2 FQNEAQ (reference sequence). This CDR3 region has 16 residues. V was clipped by 1 base and J by 2 bases, with 15 bases between them.

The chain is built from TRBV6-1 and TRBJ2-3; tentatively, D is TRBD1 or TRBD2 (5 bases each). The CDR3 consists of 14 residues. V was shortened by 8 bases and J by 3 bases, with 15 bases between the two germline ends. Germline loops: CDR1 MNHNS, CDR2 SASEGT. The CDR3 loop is CASRDVGTTDTQYF. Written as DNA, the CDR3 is TGTGCCAGCCGGGACGTAGGGACGACAGATACGCAGTATTTT.

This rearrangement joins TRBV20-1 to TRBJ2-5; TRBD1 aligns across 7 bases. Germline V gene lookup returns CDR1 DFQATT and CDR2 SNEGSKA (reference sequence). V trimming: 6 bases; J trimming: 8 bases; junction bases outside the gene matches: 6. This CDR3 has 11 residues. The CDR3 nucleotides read TGCAGTGCCAACCGACAGGGCACCCAGTACTTC. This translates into CSANRQGTQYF.

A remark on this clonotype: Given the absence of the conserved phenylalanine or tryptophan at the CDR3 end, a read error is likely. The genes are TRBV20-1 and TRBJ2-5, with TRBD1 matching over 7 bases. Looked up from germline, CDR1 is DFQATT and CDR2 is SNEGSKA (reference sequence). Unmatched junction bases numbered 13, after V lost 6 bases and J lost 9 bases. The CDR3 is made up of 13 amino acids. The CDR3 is CSASTGVGQPQYC. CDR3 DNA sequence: TGCAGTGCAAGTACAGGGGTGGGCCAGCCCCAGTACTGC.

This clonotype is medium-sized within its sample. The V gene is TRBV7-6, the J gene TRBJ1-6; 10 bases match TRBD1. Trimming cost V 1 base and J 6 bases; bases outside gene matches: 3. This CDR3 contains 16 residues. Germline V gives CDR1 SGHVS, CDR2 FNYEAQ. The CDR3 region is CASSLGQGAFNSPLHF. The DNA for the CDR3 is TGTGCCAGCAGCTTAGGACAGGGGGCGTTTAATTCACCCCTCCACTTT.

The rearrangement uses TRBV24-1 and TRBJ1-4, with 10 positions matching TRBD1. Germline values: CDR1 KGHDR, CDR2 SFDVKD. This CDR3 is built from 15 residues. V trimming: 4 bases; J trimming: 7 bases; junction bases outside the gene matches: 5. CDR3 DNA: TGTGCCACCAGTGAATCCGGGACAGGGGTTGAAAAACTGTTTTTT. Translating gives CATSESGTGVEKLFF.

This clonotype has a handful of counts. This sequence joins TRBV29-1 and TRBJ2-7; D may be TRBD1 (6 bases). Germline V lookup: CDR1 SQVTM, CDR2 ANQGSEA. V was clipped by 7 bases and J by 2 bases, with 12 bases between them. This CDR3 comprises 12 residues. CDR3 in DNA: TGCAGCGGTCAGGGGCACACCTACGAGCAGTACTTC. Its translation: CSGQGHTYEQYF.